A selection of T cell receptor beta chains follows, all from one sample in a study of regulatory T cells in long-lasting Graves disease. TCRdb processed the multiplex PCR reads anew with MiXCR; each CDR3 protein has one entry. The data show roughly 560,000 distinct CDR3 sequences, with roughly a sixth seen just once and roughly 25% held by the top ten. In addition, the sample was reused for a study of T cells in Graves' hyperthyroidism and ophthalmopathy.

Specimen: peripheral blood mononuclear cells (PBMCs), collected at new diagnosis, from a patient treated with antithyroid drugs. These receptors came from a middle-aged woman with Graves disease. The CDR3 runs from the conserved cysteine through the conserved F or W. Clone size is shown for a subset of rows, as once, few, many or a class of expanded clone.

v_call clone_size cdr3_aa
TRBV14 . CASSQDRVGKLFF
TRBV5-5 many CASSFWSGTSGYNEQFF
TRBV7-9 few CASSYTGARETQYF
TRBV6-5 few CASSYGLAEQFF
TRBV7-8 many CASSLGGGQLNQPQHF
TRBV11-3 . CASTIQGVENSPLHF
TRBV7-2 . CASSLVYRNTEAFF
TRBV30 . CAWKNRGVQRDTGELFF
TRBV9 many CASSGPGETETTDTQYF
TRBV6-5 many CASSYYQSSYEQYF
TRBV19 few CASTKGPSYNEKLFF
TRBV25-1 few CATEPLQSDTQYF
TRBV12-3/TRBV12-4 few CASSGRRLLGYTF
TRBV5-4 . CASSLTESFYGYTF
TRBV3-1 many CASSQGSRGYTF
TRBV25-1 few CASSEGQGTYGYTF
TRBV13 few CASSYENESQHF